This T cell receptor beta chain was sequenced for a study of blood T cell repertoires in COVID-19. The CDR3 loop spans 15 amino acids. V was trimmed by 2 bases and J by 6 bases, leaving 17 bases between them. From germline, CDR1 is SGHRS and CDR2 YFSETQ. The assay was immunoSEQ multiplex PCR, and TCRdb's table has in-frame clones only and misses some. The table includes more than 300,000 clones, around 89% detected once. The chain recombines TRBV5-1 with TRBJ1-1, with a tentative D call TRBD1 (6 bases). The sequence was collected from a woman between 18 and 30 years old who had recovered from COVID-19. The sequencing sample was made of PBMCs or T cells enriched from blood (not recorded which). CDR3 sequence (DNA): TGCGCCAGCAGCTTCTCACAGGGTGGGTTCCCTGAAGCTTTCTTT. It is translated as CASSFSQGGFPEAFF.